A single sample gave rise to the 15 T cell receptor beta chains below, sequenced in a study of T-cell reconstitution after alpha-beta-depleted transplantation in children. A library of TCRbeta sequences, prepared with unique molecular identifiers, was generated. MiXCR, applied by TCRdb to the PCR reads, yields one record per CDR3 protein. Counted here are 250,000 to 350,000 distinct CDR3 sequences, nearly 10% occurring once; the ten biggest clones make up 10%. The source material was PBMCs from the stem cell graft donor, sampled from the stem cell graft. The receptor set was obtained from a human donor who donated a stem cell graft to a child with SCID.

This clonotype turned up a few times. The J gene is TRBJ2-2, the V gene TRBV20-1; D perhaps matches TRBD2 (6 bases). The ends were cut back, 6 bases at V and 6 bases at J, with 14 bases in the middle. This CDR3 has 13 amino acids. The V gene's germline CDR1 is DFQATT and CDR2 SNEGSKA (reference sequence). CDR3 coding DNA: TGCAGTGCCCGGGACTTCCTATCCGGGGAGCTGTTTTTT. It encodes CSARDFLSGELFF.

This clonotype has a handful of counts. The rearrangement links TRBV4-1 to TRBJ1-1, with TRBD1 matching 7 bases. V was pared by 3 bases and J by 0 bases, with 4 bases of the junction left unmatched. The CDR3 spans 15 residues. CDR1 MGHRA and CDR2 YSYEKL come from the germline V gene. The chain's CDR3 is CASSQEQGLNTEAFF. CDR3 coding DNA: TGCGCCAGCAGCCAGGAACAGGGGTTGAACACTGAAGCTTTCTTT.

A few counts support this clonotype. The chain combines TRBV15 with TRBJ1-6; tentatively, D is TRBD1 (5 bases). Germline V gene data show CDR1 as LNHNV and CDR2 as YYDKDF (reference sequence). There are 15 residues in the CDR3. The ends were cut back, 0 bases at V and 6 bases at J, with 9 bases in the middle. CDR3 nucleotide sequence: TGTGCCACCAGCAGAGAGTTGACAGTTAATTCACCCCTCCACTTT. This codes for CATSRELTVNSPLHF.

As regards this clonotype: A much larger clonotype is one base distant, so this may be a read error. This chain joins TRBV12-3 or TRBV12-4 and TRBJ1-5, with D maybe TRBD1 (6 bases). The CDR3 extends over 13 amino acids. The CDR3 is CGSSQQGYQPQHF. For the CDR3, the DNA is TGTGGCAGCAGCCAACAGGGATATCAGCCCCAGCATTTT.

This clonotype has a count of ten or more. This chain uses TRBV10-2 with TRBJ1-2, with D unresolved. CDR1 and CDR2 (germline): WSHSY, SAAADI. Trimming took 1 base from V and 4 from J, leaving 10 bases between them. CDR3 length: 14 residues. For the CDR3, the DNA is TGCGCCAGCAGTGAGTGGGGAGAAGGCTATGGCTACACCTTC. Encoded protein: CASSEWGEGYGYTF.

The gene calls are TRBV3-1 and TRBJ2-3; possible D gene TRBD2, 6 bases. Trimming stripped 6 bases from V and 4 bases from J, with 17 bases between. This CDR3 comprises 15 residues. The germline V gene has CDR1 LGHDT and CDR2 YNNKEL (reference sequence). CDR3: CASSSFGGAADTQYF. The CDR3 nucleotides are TGTGCCAGCAGTTCCTTCGGGGGAGCCGCAGATACGCAGTATTTT.

This clonotype was seen a handful of times. This chain connects TRBV12-3 or TRBV12-4 to TRBJ1-2, with D maybe TRBD1 (6 bases). The V gene lost 8 bases and the J gene lost 7 bases, with 17 bases spanning the gap. The CDR3 is 13 amino acids. The CDR3 DNA is TGTGCCAGCCGACCGGGGGCAATCGGTGGCTACACCTTC. It is translated as CASRPGAIGGYTF.

Notes on this clonotype: A much larger clone lies a single base off, so this may be a read error. The rearrangement joins TRBV3-1 to TRBJ2-7; D call uncertain. The length of the CDR3 is 15 residues. Germline V gene data show CDR1 as LGHDT and CDR2 as YNNKEL (reference sequence). With 6 bases removed from V and 4 bases from J, the gap between germline ends came to 19 bases. DNA for the CDR3: TGTGCCAGCAGACAAAACCCCGACCCGGGTTACGAGCAGTACTTC. Encoded protein: CASRQNPDPGYEQYF.

The genes are TRBV29-1 and TRBJ2-1; D possibly uses TRBD1 or TRBD2 (5 bases each). CDR1 and CDR2 from the germline V gene are SQVTM and ANQGSEA. Trimming stripped 6 bases from V and 6 bases from J, with 12 bases between. This CDR3 comprises 12 residues. The CDR3 loop is CSVERGANEQFF. As DNA, the CDR3 is TGCAGCGTGGAGAGGGGTGCCAATGAGCAGTTCTTC.

This clonotype has at least ten counts. V gene TRBV6-5 combines with J gene TRBJ2-1; TRBD1 agrees at 8 bases. CDR1 and CDR2 (germline): MNHEY, SVGAGI. The CDR3 is 14 amino acids. With 5 bases clipped from V and 9 bases from J, the junction kept 9 bases outside the gene matches. CDR3 sequence: CASSHGQGRGEQFF. The CDR3 coding sequence is TGTGCCAGCAGTCACGGACAGGGACGGGGTGAGCAGTTCTTC.

Note on this clonotype: A clone one base away is much larger, so this may be a read error. J is TRBJ2-1 and V is TRBV9; TRBD2 matches 8 bases. CDR3 length equals 18 residues. Germline assignment: CDR1 SGDLS and CDR2 YYNGEE. V gave up 0 bases and J gave up 5 bases; unmatched junction bases: 13. The CDR3 DNA sequence: TGTGCCAGCAGCGTAGCTACTTGGGTAGCGGGGTTTGACAATGAGCAGTTCTTC. This translates into CASSVATWVAGFDNEQFF.

The genes are TRBV9 and TRBJ1-2; the D gene is possibly TRBD1 (6 bases). The germline V gene encodes CDR1 SGDLS and CDR2 YYNGEE. Trimming removed 4 bases at V and 4 bases at J, with 23 bases between. There are 17 residues in the CDR3. CDR3 in DNA: TGTGCCAGCAGCCCAAACAGCGGTGGAACAGGGATCTATGGCTACACCTTC. It translates to CASSPNSGGTGIYGYTF.

The V call is TRBV12-3 or TRBV12-4, the J call TRBJ1-1; D remains unclear. V shed 1 base and J shed 7 bases, with 13 bases lying between them. CDR3 length equals 14 residues. The CDR3 loop reads CASSLEARSIEAFF. Here the CDR3 DNA reads TGTGCCAGCAGTTTAGAGGCCCGAAGTATTGAAGCTTTCTTT.

The chain combines TRBV7-9 with TRBJ2-1, with 8 bases that match TRBD2. V trimming: 6 bases; J trimming: 5 bases; junction bases outside the gene matches: 12. The CDR3 is 16 residues long. The germline CDR1 and CDR2 sequences are SEHNR and FQNEAQ (reference sequence). CDR3 sequence: CASSLRSRGVDNEQFF. The CDR3 bases are TGTGCCAGCAGTTTACGGTCGCGGGGGGTGGACAATGAGCAGTTCTTC.

The chain uses TRBV7-9 and TRBJ2-5, with TRBD1 matching 8 bases. V dropped 4 bases and J dropped 10; count of bases not matched to a gene: 14. This CDR3 is built from 15 residues. CDR1 and CDR2 from the germline V gene are SEHNR and FQNEAQ (reference sequence). Written as DNA, the CDR3 is TGTGCCAGCAGCTCACTACTCGGGACAGGTGGGGACCAGTACTTC. This translates into CASSSLLGTGGDQYF. Full variable domain (rest looked up from reference TRBV7-9 and TRBJ2-5): DTGVSQNPRHKITKRGQNVTFRCDPISEHNRLYWYRQTLGQGPEFLTYFQNEAQLEKSRLLSDRFSAERPKGSFSTLEIQRTEQGDSAMYLCASSSLLGTGGDQYFGPGTRLLVL.